The present entry profiles one T cell receptor (beta chain) with its context. This clonotype was counted many times. This clone's antigen is unknown. There are no base qualities to consult, and no much larger clone falls within one base. Library prep was done by PCR. Sequencing was carried out with an Illumina HiSeq 2500. TCR libraries were prepared with molecular barcoding, using unique molecular identifiers to normalize TCRbeta repertoire quantification. TCRdb's own reprocessing of the public reads used fastp at Q25 and MiXCR and kept productive beta chains. For every CDR3 protein sequence, its rows merge into one entry that carries the most common genes and DNA. Here the sample has about 110,000 distinct CDR3 sequences; around 6.4% occur a single time. The ten most abundant clones make up roughly 23% of the sample. This sample was included in a study of T-cell reconstitution after alpha-beta-depleted transplantation in children (dated by TCRdb to about 2016). General notes on the study: T-cell immune reconstitution after TCRalphabeta/CD19-depleted allogeneic hematopoietic cell transplantation in children was quantitatively tracked in the study by means of TCR repertoire profiling.

From the germline V gene, CDR1 is MDHEN and CDR2 is SYDVKM. The CDR3 spans 11 residues, from the cysteine through the phenylalanine. Only the CDR3 region is kept as DNA, spanning 33 bases read in frame from base 1. The trim is 4 bases for V and 7 bases for J, with a gap of 5 bases between the germline ends. What the authors observed across the whole study: Over the following months the frequencies of hyperexpanded clones went down, and after one year T-cell counts and TCRbeta diversity were mostly credited to newly produced T cells. In some patients, high TCRbeta diversity at day 60 was attributed to recipient T cells and intrathymic progenitors that had survived conditioning. The apparently early alphabetaT-cell count recovery about two months after transplant was reportedly dependent on only several hundred rapidly expanded clones derived from non-depleted graft cells.

The sample's treatment or condition label is to be understood as: allogeneic hematopoietic cell transplantation with graft depleted of TCRalphabeta T cells and CD19 B cells. Transplant recipients were children who received TCRalphabeta/CD19-depleted allogeneic hematopoietic cell grafts. The starting material was PBMCs, mostly from graft donor cells, obtained 360 days after TCRalphabeta/CD19-depleted stem cell transplant. The chain employs TRBV28 and TRBJ2-1; too little of a D gene remains to name it. This clonotype was obtained from a male patient under 10 years old who had a stem cell transplant for acute lymphoblastic leukemia, so the T cells may come from the graft donor. The sequence in DNA is TGTGCCAGCAGTTCCGGAAATGAGCAGTTCTTC. It encodes CASSSGNEQFF.